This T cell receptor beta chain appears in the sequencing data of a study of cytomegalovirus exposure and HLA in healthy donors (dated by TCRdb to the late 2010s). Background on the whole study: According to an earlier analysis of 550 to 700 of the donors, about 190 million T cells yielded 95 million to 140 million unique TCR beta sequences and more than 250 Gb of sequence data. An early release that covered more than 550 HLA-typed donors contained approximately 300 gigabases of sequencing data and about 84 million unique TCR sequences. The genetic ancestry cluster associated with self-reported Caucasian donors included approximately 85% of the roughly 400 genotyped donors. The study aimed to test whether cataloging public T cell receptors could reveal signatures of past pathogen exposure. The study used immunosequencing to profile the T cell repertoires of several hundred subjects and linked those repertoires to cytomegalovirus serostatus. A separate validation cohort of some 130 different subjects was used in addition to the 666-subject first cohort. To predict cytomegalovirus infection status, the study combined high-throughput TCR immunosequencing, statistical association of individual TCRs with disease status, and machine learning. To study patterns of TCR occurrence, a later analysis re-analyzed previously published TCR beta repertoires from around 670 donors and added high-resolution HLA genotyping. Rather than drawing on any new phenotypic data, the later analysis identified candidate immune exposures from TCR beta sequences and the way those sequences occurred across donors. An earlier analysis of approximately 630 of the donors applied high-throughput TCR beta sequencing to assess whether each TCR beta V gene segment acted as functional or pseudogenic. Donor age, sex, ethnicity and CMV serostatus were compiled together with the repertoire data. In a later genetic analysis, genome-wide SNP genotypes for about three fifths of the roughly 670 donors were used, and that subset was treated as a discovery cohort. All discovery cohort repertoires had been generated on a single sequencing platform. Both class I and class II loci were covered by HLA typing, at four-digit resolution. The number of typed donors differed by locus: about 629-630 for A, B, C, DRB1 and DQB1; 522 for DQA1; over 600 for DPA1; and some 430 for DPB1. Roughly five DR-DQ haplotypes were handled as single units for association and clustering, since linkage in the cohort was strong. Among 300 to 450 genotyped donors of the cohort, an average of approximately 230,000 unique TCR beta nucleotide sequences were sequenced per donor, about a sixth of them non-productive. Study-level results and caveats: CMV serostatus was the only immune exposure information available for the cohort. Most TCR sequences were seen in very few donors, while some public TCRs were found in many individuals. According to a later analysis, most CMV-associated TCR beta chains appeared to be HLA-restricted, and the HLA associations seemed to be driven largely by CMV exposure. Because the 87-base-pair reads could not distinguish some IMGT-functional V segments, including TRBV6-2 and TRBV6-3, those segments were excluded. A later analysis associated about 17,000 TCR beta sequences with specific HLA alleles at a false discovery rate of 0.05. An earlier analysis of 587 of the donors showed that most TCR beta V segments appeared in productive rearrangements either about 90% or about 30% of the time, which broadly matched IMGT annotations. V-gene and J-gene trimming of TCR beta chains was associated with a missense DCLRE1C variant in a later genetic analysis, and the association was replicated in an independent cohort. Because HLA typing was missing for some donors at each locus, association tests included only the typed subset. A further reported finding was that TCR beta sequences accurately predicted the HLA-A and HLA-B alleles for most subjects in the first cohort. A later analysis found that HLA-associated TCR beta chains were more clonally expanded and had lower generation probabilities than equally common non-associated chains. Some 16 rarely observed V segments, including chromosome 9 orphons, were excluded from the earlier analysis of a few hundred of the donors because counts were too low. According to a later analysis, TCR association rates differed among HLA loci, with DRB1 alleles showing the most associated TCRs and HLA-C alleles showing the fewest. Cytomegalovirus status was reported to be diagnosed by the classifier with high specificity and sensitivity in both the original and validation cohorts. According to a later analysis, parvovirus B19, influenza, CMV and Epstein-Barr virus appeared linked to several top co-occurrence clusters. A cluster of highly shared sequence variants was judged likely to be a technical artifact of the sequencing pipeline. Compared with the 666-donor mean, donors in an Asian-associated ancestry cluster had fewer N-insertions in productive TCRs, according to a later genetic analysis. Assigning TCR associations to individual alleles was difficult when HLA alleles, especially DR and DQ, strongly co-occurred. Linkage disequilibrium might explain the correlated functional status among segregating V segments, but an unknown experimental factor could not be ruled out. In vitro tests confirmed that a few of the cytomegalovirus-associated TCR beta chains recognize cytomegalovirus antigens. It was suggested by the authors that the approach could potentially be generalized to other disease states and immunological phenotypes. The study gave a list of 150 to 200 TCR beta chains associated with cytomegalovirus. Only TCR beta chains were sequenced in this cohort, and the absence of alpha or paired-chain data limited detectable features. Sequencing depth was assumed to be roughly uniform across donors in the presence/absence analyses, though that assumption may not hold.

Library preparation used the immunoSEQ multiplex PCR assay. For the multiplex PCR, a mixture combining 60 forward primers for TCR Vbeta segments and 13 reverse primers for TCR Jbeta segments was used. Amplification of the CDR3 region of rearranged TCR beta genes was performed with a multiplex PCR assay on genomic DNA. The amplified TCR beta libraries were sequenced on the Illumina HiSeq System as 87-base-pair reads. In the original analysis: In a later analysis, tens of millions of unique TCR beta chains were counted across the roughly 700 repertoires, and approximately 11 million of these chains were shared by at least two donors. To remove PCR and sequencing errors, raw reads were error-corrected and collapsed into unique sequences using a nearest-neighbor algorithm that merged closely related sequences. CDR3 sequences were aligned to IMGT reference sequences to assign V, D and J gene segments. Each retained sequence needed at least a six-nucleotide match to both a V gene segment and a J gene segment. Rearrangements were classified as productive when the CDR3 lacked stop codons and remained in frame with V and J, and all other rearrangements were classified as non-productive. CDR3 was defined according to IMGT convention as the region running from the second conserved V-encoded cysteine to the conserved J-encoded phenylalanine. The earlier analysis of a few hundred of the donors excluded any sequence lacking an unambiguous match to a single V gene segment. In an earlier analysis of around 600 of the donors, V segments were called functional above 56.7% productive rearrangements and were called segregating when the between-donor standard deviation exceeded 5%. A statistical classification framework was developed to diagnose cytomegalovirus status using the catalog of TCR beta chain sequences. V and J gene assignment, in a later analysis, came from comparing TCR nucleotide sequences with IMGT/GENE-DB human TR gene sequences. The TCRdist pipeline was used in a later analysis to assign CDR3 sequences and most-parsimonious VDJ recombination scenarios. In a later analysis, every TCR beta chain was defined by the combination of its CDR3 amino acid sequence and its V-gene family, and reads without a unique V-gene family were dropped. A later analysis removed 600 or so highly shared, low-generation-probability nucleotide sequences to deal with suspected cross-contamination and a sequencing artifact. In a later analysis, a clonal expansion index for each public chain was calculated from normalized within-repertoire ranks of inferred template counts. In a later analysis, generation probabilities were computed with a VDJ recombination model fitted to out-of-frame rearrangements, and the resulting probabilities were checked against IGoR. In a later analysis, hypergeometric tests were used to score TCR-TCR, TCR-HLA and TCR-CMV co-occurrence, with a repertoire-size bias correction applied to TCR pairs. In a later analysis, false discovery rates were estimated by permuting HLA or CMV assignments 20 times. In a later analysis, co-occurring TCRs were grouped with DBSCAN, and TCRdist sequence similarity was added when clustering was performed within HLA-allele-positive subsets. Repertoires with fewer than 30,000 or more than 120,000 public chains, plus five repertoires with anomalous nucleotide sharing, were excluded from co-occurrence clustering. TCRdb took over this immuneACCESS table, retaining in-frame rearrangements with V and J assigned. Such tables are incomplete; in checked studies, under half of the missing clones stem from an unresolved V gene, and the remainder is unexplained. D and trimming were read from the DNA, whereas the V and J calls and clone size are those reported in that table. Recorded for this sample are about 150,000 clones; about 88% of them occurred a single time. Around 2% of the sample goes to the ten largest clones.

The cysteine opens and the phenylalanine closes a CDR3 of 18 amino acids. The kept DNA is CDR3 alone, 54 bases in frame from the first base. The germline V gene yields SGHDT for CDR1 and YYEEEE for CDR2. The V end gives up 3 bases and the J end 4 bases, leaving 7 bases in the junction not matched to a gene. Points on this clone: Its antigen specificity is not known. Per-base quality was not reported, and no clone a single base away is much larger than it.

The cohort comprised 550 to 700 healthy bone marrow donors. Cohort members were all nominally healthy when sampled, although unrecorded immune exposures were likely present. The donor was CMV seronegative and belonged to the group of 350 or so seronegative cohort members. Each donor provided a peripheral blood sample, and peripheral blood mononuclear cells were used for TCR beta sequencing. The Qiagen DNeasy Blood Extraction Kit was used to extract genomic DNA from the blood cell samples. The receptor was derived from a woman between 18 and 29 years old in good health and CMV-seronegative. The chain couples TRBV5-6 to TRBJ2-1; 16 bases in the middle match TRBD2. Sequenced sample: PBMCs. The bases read TGTGCCAGCAGCTCGGGACTAGCGGGGGGGGTATATTACAATGAGCAGTTCTTC. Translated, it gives CASSSGLAGGVYYNEQFF. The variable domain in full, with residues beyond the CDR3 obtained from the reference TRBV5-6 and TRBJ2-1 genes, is DAGVTQSPTHLIKTRGQQVTLRCSPKSGHDTVSWYQQALGQGPQFIFQYYEEEERQRGNFPDRFSGHQFPNYSSELNVNALLLGDSALYLCASSSGLAGGVYYNEQFFGPGTRLTVL.